These T cell receptor beta chains were read from a single sample in a study of shared clonotypes between healthy human individuals. The repertoire was sequenced with immunoSEQ multiplex PCR; TCRdb's copy has only in-frame clones and lacks some. The sample consists of some 2,100,000 clones, about 92% of them appearing once. What was sequenced was naive CD8+ T cells from PBMCs. The receptors stem from a man in his late teens or twenties in good health. Some clones in this sample may be carry-over from other donors' samples. The CDR3 runs from the conserved cysteine through the conserved F or W. Fields, in order: D gene, clone size, J gene, V gene, CDR3 DNA, CDR3 protein. The D gene is left open where the match is weak. A clone size is listed for some rows: how often the clone was seen (once, few, many), or a class if it is expanded.

. . TRBJ2-7 TRBV5-6 TGTGCCAGCAGCAAGGCCCGGATCACCTACGAGCAGTACTTC CASSKARITYEQYF
. . TRBJ1-4 TRBV4-1 TGCGCCAGCAGCCAGGGGACGTCGGATGAAAAACTGTTTTTT CASSQGTSDEKLFF
. . TRBJ2-5 TRBV18 TGTGCCAGCTCACCGCCAGGACAAGAGACCCAGTACTTC CASSPPGQETQYF
. . TRBJ2-5 TRBV27 TGTGCCAGCAGTTTATCAGGGGAGAGGGAGACCCAGTACTTC CASSLSGERETQYF
. . TRBJ2-3 TRBV28 TGTGCCAGCAGCTACCGATACACAGATACGCAGTATTTT CASSYRYTDTQYF
. . TRBJ2-2 TRBV4-2 TGTGCCAGCAGCCAAGATCTGGCAGGGGATAACACCGGGGAGCTGTTTTTT CASSQDLAGDNTGELFF
. . TRBJ1-1 TRBV27 TGTGCCAGCAGTCGATTGGACCTGAACACTGAAGCTTTCTTT CASSRLDLNTEAFF
. . TRBJ1-1 TRBV27 TGTGCCAGCAGTTTATCGTACTCGGCAGGGGACACTGAAGCTTTCTTT CASSLSYSAGDTEAFF
. . TRBJ1-1 TRBV9 TGTGCCAGCAGCGTAGATACCCGGGACGGACCCGCGAACACTGAAGCTTTCTTT CASSVDTRDGPANTEAFF
. . TRBJ2-7 TRBV4-1 TGCGCCAGCAGCCCGCGGAGAGGTCCGGGCGAGCAGTACTTC CASSPRRGPGEQYF
TRBD2 . TRBJ2-7 TRBV6-5 TGTGCCAGCCTAGCGGGACCAGCCCACGAGCAGTACTTC CASLAGPAHEQYF
TRBD2 . TRBJ2-7 TRBV15 TGTGCCACCAGCAGAGAGCCACTAGCGGGAGACGAGCAGTACTTC CATSREPLAGDEQYF
. . TRBJ1-2 TRBV15 TGTGCCACCAGCAGAGACGCGGACAGCCGAGGGGGCTACACCTTC CATSRDADSRGGYTF
. . TRBJ2-7 TRBV27 TGTGCCAGCAGTTTTGGACTCGGGCTAGAGCAGTACTTC CASSFGLGLEQYF
. . TRBJ2-7 TRBV9 TGTGCCAGCAGCGTAGCAAGGGAAGGAGGCTACGAGCAGTACTTC CASSVAREGGYEQYF
TRBD1 . TRBJ2-7 TRBV28 TGTGCCAGCAGTGAAAGACAGGGAACCTACGAGCAGTACTTC CASSERQGTYEQYF
. . TRBJ2-7 TRBV5-1 TGCGCCAGCAGCTTTGGGACGGGCGAGCAGTACTTC CASSFGTGEQYF
TRBD2 . TRBJ2-7 TRBV13 TGTGCCAGCAGCTTAGACTCAGTTAGGACTAGCGGGAGCTACGAGCAGTACTTC CASSLDSVRTSGSYEQYF
. . TRBJ2-7 TRBV6-5 TGTGCCAGCAGTTACGGGGCGCTAGTCGGGTACGAGCAGTACTTC CASSYGALVGYEQYF
. . TRBJ2-7 TRBV7-9 TGTGCCAGCAGCCCACCGGCCTCCTACGAGCAGTACTTC CASSPPASYEQYF
TRBD2 . TRBJ2-5 TRBV27 TGTGCCAGCAGTTTAGCGGGAGTAGGTGAGACCCAGTACTTC CASSLAGVGETQYF
. . TRBJ2-3 TRBV2 TGTGCCAGCAGTGAATCTAGGCTCCCAGATACGCAGTATTTT CASSESRLPDTQYF
. . TRBJ2-7 TRBV5-5 TGTGCCAGCAGCTTGGACTTTACCTACGAGCAGTACTTC CASSLDFTYEQYF
TRBD2 . TRBJ2-2 TRBV11-2 TGTGCCAGCAGCTTAGATCATATGTGGGGCGGGAGCCCCACCGGGGAGCTGTTTTTT CASSLDHMWGGSPTGELFF
. . TRBJ2-7 TRBV28 TGTGCCAGCAGTTTTTTCCTAGCCTCCTACGAGCAGTACTTC CASSFFLASYEQYF
. . TRBJ2-7 TRBV7-2 TGTGCCAGCAGCCTCCGGACAGAAAGCTCCTACGAGCAGTACTTC CASSLRTESSYEQYF
. . TRBJ1-5 TRBV4-3 TGCGCCAGCAGCCAAGATTCGGGGATGGGGGGCCAGCCCCAGCATTTT CASSQDSGMGGQPQHF
TRBD1 . TRBJ1-2 TRBV9 TGTGCCAGCAGCGGTACAGGGGGAAACTATGGCTACACCTTC CASSGTGGNYGYTF
TRBD1 . TRBJ2-2 TRBV7-9 TGTGCCAGCAGCCGCTGGACAGGACGCGGGGAGCTGTTTTTT CASSRWTGRGELFF
. . TRBJ2-2 TRBV28 TGTGCCAGCAGTTTGCCGGCAGGCACCGGGGAGCTGTTTTTT CASSLPAGTGELFF
. . TRBJ1-1 TRBV7-9 TGTGCCAGCAGCTACGATGCCAGGGGGAACACTGAAGCTTTCTTT CASSYDARGNTEAFF
. . TRBJ2-7 TRBV27 TGTGCCAGCAGTTTATCCGTGGTGGACGAGCAGTACTTC CASSLSVVDEQYF
TRBD2 . TRBJ2-1 TRBV9 TGTGCCAGCAGCCCCGGGGGGACTAGCAGCAATGAGCAGTTCTTC CASSPGGTSSNEQFF
. once TRBJ2-7 TRBV5-1 TGCGCCAGCAGCCTGTGGCCCGGGGCCGCGGACGAGCAGTACTTC CASSLWPGAADEQYF
. . TRBJ2-4 TRBV6-1 TGTGCCAGCAGCCCGAACTCGAGGATGATCGTCTTC CASSPNSRMIVF
TRBD1 . TRBJ1-2 TRBV19 TGTGCCAGTAGACCGGGACAGGGTTTTTTGCATGGCTACACCTTC CASRPGQGFLHGYTF
. . TRBJ1-2 TRBV5-4 TGTGCCAGCAGCTTATTAACGCTTGATGGCTACACCTTC CASSLLTLDGYTF
. . TRBJ2-7 TRBV27 TGTGCCAGCTCCCCCGGGGCAGACTACGAGCAGTACTTC CASSPGADYEQYF
. . TRBJ2-3 TRBV7-3 TGTGCCAGCAGCTCCGGCGGGTTCAAAACAGATACGCAGTATTTT CASSSGGFKTDTQYF
TRBD2 . TRBJ2-7 TRBV7-2 TGTGCCAGCAGCTCCCCGACTAGCGGGAGTCGTAGCGAGCAGTACTTC CASSSPTSGSRSEQYF
TRBD2 . TRBJ2-1 TRBV7-3 TGTGCCAGCAGCTTAATAACGGTAGCGGGAAATGAGCAGTTCTTC CASSLITVAGNEQFF
. . TRBJ2-2 TRBV27 TGTGCCAGCAGTTTTTTGTTGGGGGGTGGGGAGCTGTTTTTT CASSFLLGGGELFF
. . TRBJ1-1 TRBV5-1 TGCGCCAGCAGCTCAGGAACAGGGAGGAACACTGAAGCTTTCTTT CASSSGTGRNTEAFF
. . TRBJ2-3 TRBV30 TGTGCCTGGAGTGTACTAATCGGAATCCGGGATACGCAGTATTTT CAWSVLIGIRDTQYF
TRBD2 . TRBJ2-1 TRBV10-3 TGTGCCATCAGTGAGTCGATCCAGCGGGAGTTTGGTGAGCAGTTCTTC CAISESIQREFGEQFF
. . TRBJ1-3 TRBV30 TGTGCCTGGAGGTACGGGAAGGACAAGGACTCTGGAAACACCATATATTTT CAWRYGKDKDSGNTIYF